The 19 T cell receptor beta chains below come from one sample, sequenced in a study of blood T cell repertoires in COVID-19. The method was immunoSEQ multiplex PCR; TCRdb's version includes in-frame clones alone and lacks a portion of them. Here the sample spans 150,000 to 200,000 clones, roughly 80% being singletons. The sample was peripheral blood. The receptors shown here come from a woman in her 70s with COVID-19, enrolled during active disease.

The rearrangement uses TRBV7-9 and TRBJ1-1, with D possibly being TRBD1 (6 bases). The CDR3 runs 14 residues. Between the trimmed V and J ends, which lost 4 bases and 3 bases, there was a span of 12 bases. Germline assignment: CDR1 SEHNR and CDR2 FQNEAQ (reference sequence). CDR3 protein: CASSSFRGDTEAFF. CDR3 DNA: TGTGCCAGCAGCTCCTTCAGGGGAGACACTGAAGCTTTCTTT.

The chain joins TRBV3-1 (or the pseudogene TRBV3-2) to TRBJ1-5; 7 bases match TRBD1. Germline CDR1 LGHDT, CDR2 YNNKEL (reference sequence). The trim removed 5 bases at V and 1 base at J, leaving 2 bases unmatched. The CDR3 spans 14 residues. The CDR3 DNA sequence: TGTGCCAGCAGCATACAGGGGAGCAATCAGCCCCAGCATTTT. Its protein is CASSIQGSNQPQHF.

The rearrangement links TRBV20-1 to TRBJ2-3, with D possibly TRBD1 on 5 matching bases. From germline, CDR1 is DFQATT and CDR2 SNEGSKA (reference sequence). With 3 bases removed from V and 4 bases from J, the gap between germline ends came to 17 bases. The CDR3 is made up of 15 amino acids. The CDR3 reads CSASQPSGAADTQYF. The CDR3 DNA follows: TGCAGTGCTAGTCAGCCTAGTGGGGCGGCAGATACGCAGTATTTT.

The V and J genes are TRBV12-5 and TRBJ2-1; TRBD2 is a possible D gene (5 bases). Per the germline V gene, CDR1 is LGHNT and CDR2 is FRNRAP. Trimming took off 2 bases at V and 8 bases at J, with 16 bases between the two ends. This CDR3 is 15 amino acids long. CDR3: CASGLSLTGFYEQFF. DNA for the CDR3: TGTGCTAGTGGTTTGAGTCTTACGGGGTTCTATGAGCAGTTCTTC.

The chain has TRBV18 and TRBJ2-1; 8 bases agree with TRBD2. V shed 4 bases and J 7 bases; nucleotides not matched to a gene: 12. The germline V gene encodes CDR1 KGHSH and CDR2 LQKENI. The CDR3 totals 16 residues. The chain's CDR3 is CASSREVAGSVNEQFF. Here the CDR3 DNA reads TGTGCCAGCTCACGCGAGGTAGCGGGATCGGTAAATGAGCAGTTCTTC.

The count of this clone is one. The rearrangement links TRBV20-1 to TRBJ2-3, with 9 bases aligning to TRBD2. The germline V gene encodes CDR1 DFQATT and CDR2 SNEGSKA (reference sequence). The CDR3 consists of 16 residues. The J segment lost 1 base and the V segment lost 3 bases, leaving 8 bases of the junction unmatched. CDR3 loop: CSASFTASGGTDTQYF. The CDR3 DNA follows: TGCAGTGCTAGTTTTACGGCTAGCGGGGGCACAGATACGCAGTATTTT.

The count of this clone is one. The chain carries TRBV7-2 and TRBJ1-1; possible D gene TRBD1, 5 bases. Trimming pared 4 bases from V and 3 bases from J, leaving 15 bases between. Germline-derived CDR1 and CDR2 are SGHTA and FQGNSA. The CDR3 runs to 15 residues. CDR3 bases: TGTGCCAGCAGCTCCCAGGGAGGGGAGTACACTGAAGCTTTCTTT. It translates to CASSSQGGEYTEAFF.

The chain joins TRBV7-9 to TRBJ1-1, with 9 bases identical to TRBD1. Germline CDR1 and CDR2: SEHNR and FQNEAQ (reference sequence). This CDR3 comprises 14 residues. V gave up 3 bases and J gave up 5 bases; unmatched junction bases: 4. The CDR3 DNA is TGTGCCAGCAGCTTGACAGGGGGGGTGACTGAAGCTTTCTTT. Translating gives CASSLTGGVTEAFF.

The chain combines TRBV6-6 with TRBJ2-5; TRBD2 agrees at 10 bases. The junction had 9 bases not matched to a gene; V was cut back by 4 bases and J by 4 bases. CDR1 is MNHNY, CDR2 SVGAGI, per germline (reference sequence). The CDR3 sequence is 16 residues long. Here the CDR3 reads CASSSGAGGPGETQYF. The CDR3, as DNA: TGTGCCAGCAGTTCCGGAGCGGGAGGGCCGGGAGAGACCCAGTACTTC.

The genes are TRBV10-3 and TRBJ1-3; 9 bases are shared with TRBD1. Germline CDR1 is ENHRY and CDR2 is SYGVKD. Trimming removed 3 bases from V and 7 bases from J; junction bases left unmatched: 7. The CDR3 totals 15 residues. CDR3 loop: CAISDDGTGRNTIYF. The CDR3 nucleotides are TGTGCCATCAGTGACGACGGGACAGGGAGGAACACCATATATTTT.

The chain carries TRBV3-1 (or the pseudogene TRBV3-2) and TRBJ1-2; a possible D gene is TRBD1 (5 bases). V dropped 2 bases and J dropped 6 bases, with 7 bases sitting between them. The germline CDR1 and CDR2 sequences are LGHDT and YNNKEL (reference sequence). The CDR3 has 12 amino acids. CDR3 residues: CASSQRGHGYTF. Here the CDR3 DNA reads TGTGCCAGCAGCCAAAGGGGCCATGGCTACACCTTC.

The chain has TRBV12-3 or TRBV12-4 and TRBJ1-1, with D unresolved. The CDR3 has 12 amino acids. V lost 6 bases, J lost 9 bases, and 14 bases lay in between. The CDR3: CASSPGGLKAFF. CDR3 DNA: TGTGCCAGCAGCCCCGGCGGTCTTAAAGCTTTCTTT.

This chain connects TRBV5-5 to TRBJ1-2; D gene unclear. CDR3 length: 13 residues. V lost 2 bases to trimming and J lost 2 bases, with 7 bases between them. From germline, CDR1 is SGHKS and CDR2 YYEKEE (reference sequence). CDR3 residues: CASSLEGNYGYTF. CDR3 DNA: TGTGCCAGCAGCTTAGAGGGAAACTATGGCTACACCTTC. Complete variable domain (other parts from reference TRBV5-5 and TRBJ1-2): DAGVTQSPTHLIKTRGQQVTLRCSPISGHKSVSWYQQVLGQGPQFIFQYYEKEERGRGNFPDRFSARQFPNYSSELNVNALLLGDSALYLCASSLEGNYGYTFGSGTRLTVV.

The V gene is TRBV30, the J gene TRBJ1-1, with TRBD1 as a possible D gene (6 bases). V was shortened by 6 bases and J by 2 bases, with 13 bases between the two germline ends. CDR1 GTSNPN and CDR2 SVGIG come from the germline V gene (reference sequence). CDR3 length equals 13 residues. The CDR3 sequence: CACLGQLNTEAFF. The CDR3 DNA reads TGTGCCTGTTTAGGACAGTTAAACACTGAAGCTTTCTTT.

In this sample, this clone turned up once. The chain combines TRBV2 with TRBJ1-2, with 10 bases matching TRBD1. Germline V gives CDR1 SNHLY, CDR2 FYNNEI. The ends lost 0 bases at V and 6 bases at J; junction bases unmatched: 10. There are 17 residues in the CDR3. The CDR3 coding sequence is TGTGCCAGCAGTGAAGCGCTTTACTCGGGACAGGGGAATGGCTACACCTTC. Encoded protein: CASSEALYSGQGNGYTF.

The chain combines TRBV5-1 with TRBJ2-5; 8 nucleotides line up with TRBD2. The J segment lost 5 bases and the V segment lost 0 bases, leaving 6 bases of the junction unmatched. Germline CDR1 reads SGHRS; CDR2 reads YFSETQ. This CDR3 has 15 amino acids. The CDR3 bases are TGCGCCAGCAGCTTGGAAAGCGGGAGTTGGGAGACCCAGTACTTC. Translation gives CASSLESGSWETQYF.

The genes are TRBV4-2 and TRBJ1-1; D gene ambiguous. V lost 4 bases and J lost 1, with 16 bases in between. Per germline, CDR1 LGHNA and CDR2 YNFKEQ. The CDR3 contains 16 residues. Here the CDR3 reads CASSRALMAENTEAFF. For the CDR3, the DNA is TGTGCCAGCAGCCGCGCTCTGATGGCGGAGAACACTGAAGCTTTCTTT.

V is TRBV30 and J is TRBJ1-2; D not resolved. This CDR3 comprises 10 residues. Per the germline V gene, CDR1 is GTSNPN and CDR2 is SVGIG (reference sequence). In DNA form, the CDR3 reads TGTGCTGCGGGAAACTATGGCTACACCTTC. Encoded protein: CAAGNYGYTF.

This chain connects TRBV6-6 to TRBJ2-3; D gene uncertain. Per germline, CDR1 MNHNY and CDR2 SVGAGI (reference sequence). Trimming shortened V by 7 bases and J by 0 bases, and 8 bases separated the two germline ends. The CDR3 runs to 13 residues. The CDR3 nucleotides read TGTGCCAGCATGCAGATTAGCACAGATACGCAGTATTTT. It yields the protein CASMQISTDTQYF.